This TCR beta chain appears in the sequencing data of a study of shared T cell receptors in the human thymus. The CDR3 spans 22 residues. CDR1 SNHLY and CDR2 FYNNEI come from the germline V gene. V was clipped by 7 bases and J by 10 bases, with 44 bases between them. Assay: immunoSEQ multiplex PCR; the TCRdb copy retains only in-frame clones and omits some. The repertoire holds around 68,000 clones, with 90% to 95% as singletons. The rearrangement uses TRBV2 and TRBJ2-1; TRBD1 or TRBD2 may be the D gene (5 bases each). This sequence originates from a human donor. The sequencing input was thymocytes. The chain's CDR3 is CASIGDTVEDKTKQRFTGEQFF. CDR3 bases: TGTGCCAGCATAGGTGATACGGTAGAGGACAAGACCAAACAACGTTTCACGGGGGAGCAGTTCTTC.